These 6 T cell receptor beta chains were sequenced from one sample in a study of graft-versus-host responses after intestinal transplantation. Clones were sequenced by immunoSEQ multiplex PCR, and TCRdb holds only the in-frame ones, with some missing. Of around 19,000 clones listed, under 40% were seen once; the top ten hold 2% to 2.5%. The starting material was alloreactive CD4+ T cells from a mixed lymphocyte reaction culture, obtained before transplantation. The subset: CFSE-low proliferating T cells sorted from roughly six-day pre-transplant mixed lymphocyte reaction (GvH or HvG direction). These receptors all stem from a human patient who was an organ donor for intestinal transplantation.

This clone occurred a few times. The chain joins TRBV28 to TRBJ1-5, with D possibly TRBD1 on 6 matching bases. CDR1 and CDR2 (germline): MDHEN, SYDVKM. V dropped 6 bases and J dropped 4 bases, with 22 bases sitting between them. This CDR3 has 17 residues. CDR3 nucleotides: TGTGCCAGCAGACGGGGGGGGGCGAGTGGGATAAATCAGCCCCAGCATTTT. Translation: CASRRGGASGINQPQHF.

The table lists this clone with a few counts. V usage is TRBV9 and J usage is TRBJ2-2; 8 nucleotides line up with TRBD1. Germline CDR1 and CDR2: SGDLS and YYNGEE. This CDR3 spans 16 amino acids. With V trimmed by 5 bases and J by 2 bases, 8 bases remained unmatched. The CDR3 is CASRPSGTGNTGELFF. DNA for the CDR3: TGTGCCAGCAGACCCTCCGGGACAGGAAACACCGGGGAGCTGTTTTTT.

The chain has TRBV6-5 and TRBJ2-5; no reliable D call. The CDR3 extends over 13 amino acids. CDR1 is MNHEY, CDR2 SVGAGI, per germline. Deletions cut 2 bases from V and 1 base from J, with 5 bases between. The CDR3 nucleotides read TGTGCCAGCAGTTACGGTCTCCAAGAGACCCAGTACTTC. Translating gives CASSYGLQETQYF.

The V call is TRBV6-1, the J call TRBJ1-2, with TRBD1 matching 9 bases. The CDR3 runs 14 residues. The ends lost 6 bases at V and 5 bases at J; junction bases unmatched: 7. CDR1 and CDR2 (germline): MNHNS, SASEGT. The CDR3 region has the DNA TGTGCCAGCAGGTTGGGACAGGGAGTATATGGCTACACCTTC. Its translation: CASRLGQGVYGYTF.

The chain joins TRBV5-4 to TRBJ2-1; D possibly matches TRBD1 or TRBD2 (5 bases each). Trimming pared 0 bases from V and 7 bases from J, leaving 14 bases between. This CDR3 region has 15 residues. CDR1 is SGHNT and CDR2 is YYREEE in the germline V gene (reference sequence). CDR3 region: CASSLVDTGWNEQFF. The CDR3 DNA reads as TGTGCCAGCAGCTTGGTGGACACGGGGTGGAATGAGCAGTTCTTC.

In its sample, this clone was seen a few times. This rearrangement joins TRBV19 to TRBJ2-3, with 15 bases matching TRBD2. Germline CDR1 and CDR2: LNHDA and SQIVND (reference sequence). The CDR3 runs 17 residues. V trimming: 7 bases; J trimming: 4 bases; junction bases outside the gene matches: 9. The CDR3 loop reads CASTSGTSGRSSDTQYF. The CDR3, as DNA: TGTGCCAGTACCTCCGGGACTAGCGGGAGGAGCTCAGATACGCAGTATTTT.